These T cell receptor beta chains were read from a single sample in a study of chemoradiotherapy in HPV16-positive cancers. Generated by immunoSEQ multiplex PCR, the TCRdb table keeps only in-frame clones and is missing some. Here the sample spans approximately 10,000 clones, around 83% being singletons. This specimen consisted of tumor tissue, obtained from a patient who underwent chemoradiotherapy. The receptors come from a human donor with HPV-associated anogenital cancer. Both conserved end residues are part of each CDR3. D genes are given only for firm matches. Rows give clone size only sometimes, using once, few, many, or a class for an expanded clone.

>once|TRBV21-1|TRBJ1-5|-
CASRGLGQGQPQHF
TGTGCCAGCAGGGGCCTGGGACAGGGACAGCCCCAGCATTTT
>-|TRBV19|TRBJ1-5|-
CASVAGYSNQPQHF
TGTGCTTCAGTAGCGGGATATAGCAATCAGCCCCAGCATTTT
>-|TRBV11-2|TRBJ2-7|-
CASSLGPTSYEQYF
TGTGCCAGCAGCTTGGGACCGACAAGCTACGAGCAGTACTTC
>few|TRBV20-1|TRBJ2-5|-
CSARGVETQYF
TGCAGTGCTAGGGGGGTAGAGACCCAGTACTTC
>-|TRBV30|TRBJ1-1|-
CAWSLHRTGEAFF
TGTGCCTGGAGCCTTCATCGGACGGGAGAAGCTTTCTTT
>once|TRBV6-1|TRBJ1-3|-
CASSRGGDTIYF
TGTGCCAGCAGCAGGGGCGGGGACACCATATATTTT
>-|TRBV30|TRBJ1-4|-
CAWSPGIEGEKLFF
TGTGCCTGGAGCCCCGGGATCGAAGGTGAAAAACTGTTTTTT
>once|TRBV7-6|TRBJ1-1|-
CASSTITRTEAFF
TGTGCCAGCAGCACAATAACGAGGACTGAAGCTTTCTTT
>-|TRBV5-6|TRBJ2-1|TRBD2
CASSLLRVAGPRAFF
TGTGCCAGCAGCTTGTTGCGGGTAGCGGGGCCCAGGGCGTTCTTC
>once|TRBV7-6|TRBJ1-1|TRBD1
CASSLGQGHTEAFF
TGTGCCAGCAGCTTAGGACAGGGTCACACTGAAGCTTTCTTT
>-|TRBV7-2|TRBJ2-3|-
CASSFSGYTQYF
TGTGCCAGCAGCTTTTCGGGATATACGCAGTATTTT
>-|TRBV28|TRBJ2-3|-
CASSGGGTTDTQYF
TGTGCCAGCAGTGGGGGGGGCACCACAGATACGCAGTATTTT
>-|TRBV4-1|TRBJ2-3|TRBD2
CASSLRDPGGTDTQYF
TGCGCCAGCAGCCTCCGGGACCCCGGGGGGACAGATACGCAGTATTTT
>-|TRBV11-3|TRBJ2-3|-
CASSRDQGHTDTQYF
TGTGCCAGCAGTCGCGACCAAGGCCACACAGATACGCAGTATTTT
>-|TRBV11-2|TRBJ2-7|-
CASSLAFDEEGEQYF
TGTGCCAGCAGCTTAGCCTTTGATGAAGAGGGAGAGCAGTACTTC
>-|TRBV15|TRBJ1-1|TRBD1
CATSRTRDSEAFF
TGTGCCACCAGCAGAACCCGGGACAGTGAAGCTTTCTTT
>medium-sized|TRBV19|TRBJ2-1|-
CASSMGWGHTYNEQFF
TGTGCCAGTAGTATGGGTTGGGGTCATACCTACAATGAGCAGTTCTTC
>-|TRBV6-5|TRBJ1-2|-
CASRPDSGGGYTF
TGTGCCAGTCGACCGGACTCGGGGGGTGGCTACACCTTC
>-|TRBV28|TRBJ2-7|-
CASNRARGGDLSYEQYF
TGTGCCAGCAATAGGGCACGAGGCGGGGACCTCTCCTACGAGCAGTACTTC
>-|TRBV2|TRBJ2-1|-
CASKPPATYNEQFF
TGTGCCAGCAAACCTCCGGCGACTTACAATGAGCAGTTCTTC
>-|TRBV5-6|TRBJ1-1|-
CASSLGIDTEAFF
TGTGCCAGCAGCTTGGGAATAGACACTGAAGCTTTCTTT
>-|TRBV6-4|TRBJ1-1|-
CASSDSSYGTEAFF
TGTGCCAGCAGTGACTCGAGTTATGGCACTGAAGCTTTCTTT
>-|TRBV6-5|TRBJ2-7|-
CASSLDTYEQYF
TGTGCCAGCAGCCTAGATACCTACGAGCAGTACTTC
>-|TRBV27|TRBJ1-4|-
CASSGWAGPNEKLFF
TGTGCCAGCAGTGGGTGGGCAGGGCCTAATGAAAAACTGTTTTTT
>-|TRBV6-5|TRBJ1-6|-
CASSGASLSPLHF
TGTGCCAGCAGTGGAGCGAGCCTTTCACCCCTCCACTTT
>-|TRBV11-2|TRBJ1-3|-
CASSLGRTDQNTIYF
TGTGCCAGCAGCTTAGGCCGGACAGACCAAAACACCATATATTTT
>-|TRBV6-1|TRBJ1-1|-
CASSEAGGIGEAFF
TGTGCCAGCAGTGAAGCAGGAGGGATAGGTGAAGCTTTCTTT
>-|TRBV5-3|TRBJ1-2|TRBD1
CAKRTGTGGAEGYTF
TGTGCCAAAAGAACCGGGACAGGGGGCGCGGAGGGCTACACCTTC
>-|TRBV15|TRBJ2-1|-
CATKPRDTVYNEQFF
TGTGCCACCAAGCCCCGGGACACAGTATACAATGAGCAGTTCTTC
>-|TRBV28|TRBJ1-2|-
CATSGNRYGYTF
TGTGCCACCTCGGGTAACAGATATGGCTACACCTTC
>-|TRBV7-2|TRBJ2-1|TRBD2
CASSLGIAGWSYNEQFF
TGTGCCAGCAGCTTAGGGATAGCGGGATGGTCCTACAATGAGCAGTTCTTC
>few|TRBV6-5|TRBJ1-1|-
CASSYSSNTEAFF
TGTGCCAGCAGTTACTCGTCAAACACTGAAGCTTTCTTT
>few|TRBV18|TRBJ2-1|-
CASSPEANEQFF
TGTGCCAGCTCACCGGAGGCCAATGAGCAGTTCTTC
>-|TRBV7-7|TRBJ2-3|-
CASQGSLAPGDTQYF
TGTGCCAGCCAGGGGAGCCTGGCCCCCGGAGATACGCAGTATTTT
>-|TRBV7-3|TRBJ1-2|-
CASSFGGVSGYTF
TGTGCCAGCAGCTTCGGGGGGGTATCCGGCTACACCTTC
>-|TRBV15|TRBJ1-1|-
CATSRVAGGGTEAFF
TGTGCCACCAGCAGAGTGGCAGGTGGGGGCACTGAAGCTTTCTTT
>-|TRBV28|TRBJ1-1|-
CASSSRQTVHGGSEAFF
TGTGCCAGCAGTTCTCGACAGACAGTACACGGTGGCTCTGAAGCTTTCTTT
>-|TRBV6-1|TRBJ2-2|-
CATSGSGTGELFF
TGTGCCACCAGTGGTTCCGGCACCGGGGAGCTGTTTTTT
>-|TRBV6-5|TRBJ2-1|-
CASSYGTGAEQFF
TGTGCCAGCAGTTACGGAACAGGCGCTGAGCAGTTCTTC
>-|TRBV7-9|TRBJ1-2|-
CASSADRLYGYTF
TGTGCCAGCAGCGCAGACAGGCTCTATGGCTACACCTTC
>-|TRBV19|TRBJ1-6|-
CASSIAEGWQNSPLHF
TGTGCCAGTAGTATAGCTGAGGGTTGGCAGAATTCACCCCTCCACTTT
>-|TRBV2|TRBJ2-5|-
CASRAGTVMETQYF
TGTGCCAGCAGGGCCGGGACTGTCATGGAGACCCAGTACTTC
>-|TRBV4-1|TRBJ1-2|-
CASSQDPQESYGYTF
TGCGCCAGCAGCCAAGACCCTCAGGAGTCCTATGGCTACACCTTC
>-|TRBV5-6|TRBJ2-3|TRBD2
CASSLKGLAGGDTQYF
TGTGCCAGCAGCTTGAAGGGACTAGCGGGAGGAGATACGCAGTATTTT
>-|TRBV9|TRBJ1-1|TRBD1
CASSVGTGVGTEAFF
TGTGCCAGCAGCGTAGGGACAGGGGTTGGCACTGAAGCTTTCTTT
>-|TRBV6-6|TRBJ2-7|-
CASNARFYEQYF
TGTGCCAGCAATGCCCGGTTCTACGAGCAGTACTTC
>-|TRBV11-3|TRBJ2-3|-
CASSPNRATDTQYF
TGTGCCAGCAGCCCAAATAGGGCCACAGATACGCAGTATTTT
>-|TRBV6-6|TRBJ2-7|TRBD1
CASSVTGAYEQYF
TGTGCCAGCAGTGTGACAGGGGCCTACGAGCAGTACTTC
>few|TRBV28|TRBJ1-3|TRBD1
CASSTDREFGNTIYF
TGTGCCAGCAGCACGGACAGGGAATTTGGAAACACCATATATTTT
>-|TRBV5-5|TRBJ2-3|-
CASSLEGSTDTQYF
TGTGCCAGCAGCTTGGAAGGGAGCACAGATACGCAGTATTTT
>-|TRBV28|TRBJ2-1|TRBD2
CASSPGLAISSYNEQFF
TGTGCCAGCAGTCCGGGACTAGCGATAAGCTCCTACAATGAGCAGTTCTTC